What follows are 18 T cell receptor beta chains derived from one specimen sequenced in a study of blood T cell repertoires in COVID-19. Sequencing used immunoSEQ multiplex PCR; TCRdb keeps in-frame clones, though not all of them. The data show roughly 170,000 clones, roughly 80% seen once. The sample was peripheral blood. These receptors all come from a human donor in a cohort sampled during active COVID-19.

This sequence joins TRBV19 and TRBJ2-7; D call uncertain. Germline V gives CDR1 LNHDA, CDR2 SQIVND (reference sequence). Trimming left V 10 bases short and J 0 bases short, with 13 bases between. This CDR3 region has 13 residues. CDR3 DNA: TGTGCCACTCGCGGCAGCGTCTCCTACGAGCAGTACTTC. This encodes CATRGSVSYEQYF.

V is TRBV6-4 and J is TRBJ2-1, with 7 bases aligning to TRBD2. The V gene end was trimmed by 7 bases and the J gene end by 3 bases; junction bases not matched to a gene: 9. CDR1 is MRHNA and CDR2 is SNTAGT in the germline V gene. The CDR3 has 15 amino acids. CDR3 loop: CASTDGGSGYNEQFF. CDR3 sequence (DNA): TGTGCCAGCACCGACGGGGGGAGCGGCTACAATGAGCAGTTCTTC.

This clone was counted a single time. This chain links TRBV5-4 with TRBJ2-3; D unclear. V was trimmed by 4 bases and J by 0 bases, leaving 18 bases between them. CDR3 size: 17 residues. Germline V gene sequence: CDR1 SGHNT, CDR2 YYREEE (reference sequence). CDR3 residues: CASSPHSQMTSTDTQYF. The CDR3 DNA is TGTGCCAGCAGCCCACATTCTCAGATGACTAGCACAGATACGCAGTATTTT.

The chain links TRBV18 to TRBJ1-5; D is possibly TRBD1 (5 bases). V was pared by 0 bases and J by 6 bases, with 12 bases between. In germline, CDR1 is KGHSH, CDR2 LQKENI. There are 15 residues in the CDR3. The CDR3 here is CASSPPQGGGQPQHF. In nucleotides, the CDR3 is TGTGCCAGCTCACCACCCCAGGGAGGAGGTCAGCCCCAGCATTTT.

This clone has a single count. This chain uses TRBV9 with TRBJ1-1; D is undetermined. Germline V gene lookup returns CDR1 SGDLS and CDR2 YYNGEE. Trimming pared 0 bases from V and 0 bases from J, leaving 12 bases between. This CDR3 has 16 amino acids. The CDR3 is CASSVGAADMNTEAFF. CDR3 DNA sequence: TGTGCCAGCAGCGTAGGGGCAGCCGACATGAACACTGAAGCTTTCTTT.

The chain has TRBV27 and TRBJ1-1; D is uncertain. The ends were cut back, 0 bases at V and 0 bases at J, with 5 bases in the middle. The CDR3 runs 14 residues. Per the germline V gene, CDR1 is MNHEY and CDR2 is SMNVEV (reference sequence). CDR3 DNA sequence: TGTGCCAGCAGTTTATCCCCGGTGAACACTGAAGCTTTCTTT. It translates to CASSLSPVNTEAFF.

In this sample, this clone turned up once. V is TRBV30 and J is TRBJ2-5; tentative D call: TRBD1 (6 bases). The CDR3 is made up of 13 amino acids. The V gene's germline CDR1 is GTSNPN and CDR2 SVGIG (reference sequence). Trimming took off 0 bases at V and 5 bases at J, with 10 bases between the two ends. CDR3 region: CAWSVQGAETQYF. Here the CDR3 DNA reads TGTGCCTGGAGTGTACAGGGTGCGGAGACCCAGTACTTC.

Concerning this clone: This same CDR3 is encoded by further DNA sequences in the sample. The rearrangement joins TRBV5-1 to TRBJ2-7; tentatively, D is TRBD2 (6 bases). CDR3 size: 14 residues. The V and J ends lost 0 bases and 2 bases respectively, with 9 bases between them. Germline V lookup: CDR1 SGHRS, CDR2 YFSETQ. CDR3 coding DNA: TGCGCCAGCAGCTTGGGGCCGGGGGCCTACGAGCAGTACTTC. Its protein is CASSLGPGAYEQYF. Full variable domain (rest looked up from reference TRBV5-1 and TRBJ2-7): KAGVTQTPRYLIKTRGQQVTLSCSPISGHRSVSWYQQTPGQGLQFLFEYFSETQRNKGNFPGRFSGRQFSNSRSEMNVSTLELGDSALYLCASSLGPGAYEQYFGPGTRLTVT.

The chain has TRBV9 and TRBJ1-1; D is unclear. This CDR3 contains 13 residues. From germline, CDR1 is SGDLS and CDR2 YYNGEE. Trimming took off 4 bases at V and 0 bases at J, with 7 bases between the two ends. This chain's CDR3 is CASSPPLNTEAFF. In nucleotides, the CDR3 is TGTGCCAGCAGCCCCCCCTTGAACACTGAAGCTTTCTTT.

The chain recombines TRBV6-1 with TRBJ2-1; TRBD1 matches 10 bases. CDR1 is MNHNS and CDR2 is SASEGT in the germline V gene. V dropped 0 bases and J dropped 4; count of bases not matched to a gene: 9. The CDR3 has 18 residues. The CDR3 is CASSEALPGQGMYNEQFF. CDR3 sequence (DNA): TGTGCCAGCAGTGAAGCACTTCCGGGACAGGGGATGTACAATGAGCAGTTCTTC.

V is TRBV9 and J is TRBJ2-7, with D perhaps TRBD2 (6 bases). CDR3 length: 15 amino acids. From germline, CDR1 is SGDLS and CDR2 YYNGEE. Trimming pared 4 bases from V and 6 bases from J, leaving 20 bases between. CDR3 region: CASSPRQGVTSEQYF. CDR3 DNA sequence: TGTGCCAGCAGCCCCCGGCAGGGTGTGACTAGCGAGCAGTACTTC.

The CDR3 region is CASSQGTRATGELFF. The CDR3 nucleotides are TGTGCCAGCAGCCAGGGGACACGAGCCACCGGGGAGCTGTTTTTT. The chain is built from TRBV3-1 (or the pseudogene TRBV3-2) and TRBJ2-2; TRBD1 might be the D (6 bases). V gave up 3 bases and J gave up 4 bases, with 12 bases separating them. Germline CDR1 reads LGHDT; CDR2 reads YNNKEL (reference sequence). The CDR3 contains 15 residues.

V and J are TRBV3-1 (or the pseudogene TRBV3-2) and TRBJ1-2; no firm D call. V was trimmed by 0 bases and J by 4 bases, leaving 6 bases between them. CDR1 and CDR2 (germline): LGHDT, YNNKEL (reference sequence). The CDR3 sequence is 13 residues long. The DNA for the CDR3 is TGTGCCAGCAGCCAAGACACTTCCTATGGCTACACCTTC. Amino acids: CASSQDTSYGYTF.

The chain links TRBV4-2 to TRBJ2-7, with 9 bases matching TRBD1. This CDR3 is 15 amino acids long. After removal of 3 bases from V and 2 bases from J, the junction contained 5 bases not matched to a gene. Per the germline V gene, CDR1 is LGHNA and CDR2 is YNFKEQ. CDR3 sequence reads: CASSQTGQGTYEQYF. CDR3 sequence (DNA): TGTGCCAGCAGCCAGACGGGACAGGGAACCTACGAGCAGTACTTC.

This CDR3 is CASSLIDSNQPQHF. For the CDR3, the DNA is TGTGCCAGCAGCCTCATAGATAGCAATCAGCCCCAGCATTTT. V usage is TRBV6-5 and J usage is TRBJ1-5; D unclear. The CDR3 loop spans 14 amino acids. V was cut by 6 bases and J by 0 bases, with 9 bases left in between. Germline CDR1 and CDR2: MNHEY and SVGAGI.

The V and J genes are TRBV5-6 and TRBJ2-3; 10 nucleotides agree with TRBD2. V lost 0 bases, J lost 2 bases, and 6 bases stayed unmatched. CDR3 length: 17 amino acids. Germline loops: CDR1 SGHDT, CDR2 YYEEEE. CDR3 DNA: TGTGCCAGCAGCTTGGGGATCCTAGCGGGGGACACAGATACGCAGTATTTT. Protein sequence: CASSLGILAGDTDTQYF.

CDR3 sequence: CASSLSASTDTQYF. The CDR3 DNA follows: TGTGCCAGCAGCTTAAGTGCGAGTACAGATACGCAGTATTTT. The chain employs TRBV7-2 and TRBJ2-3; D is undetermined. CDR3 size: 14 residues. V was clipped by 2 bases and J by 3 bases, with 9 bases between them. The germline CDR1 and CDR2 sequences are SGHTA and FQGNSA.

DNA of the CDR3: TGTGCCAGCAGCCCTCAGGGGGCGCGGAGCTCCTACAATGAGCAGTTCTTC. Translation: CASSPQGARSSYNEQFF. This chain links TRBV7-9 with TRBJ2-1, with 8 bases fitting TRBD1. The CDR3 has 17 amino acids. Germline V gene data show CDR1 as SEHNR and CDR2 as FQNEAQ (reference sequence). J lost 0 bases, V lost 5 bases, and 9 bases had no gene match.